Below are 23 T cell receptor beta chains sequenced from a single sample in a study of T cells in Graves' hyperthyroidism and ophthalmopathy. RNA transcripts were the template for amplifying TCR beta CDR3 regions. TCR CDR3 regions were first amplified by RT-PCR with HTBI primers. TCRdb fed the multiplex PCR reads into MiXCR, producing one record per CDR3 protein. This sample yields a few hundred thousand distinct CDR3 sequences, of which roughly 15% are seen a single time; 5% to 6.5% belongs to the top ten. The sample taken for sequencing was blood. The receptors here all came from a woman aged 18-29 years with Graves' hyperthyroidism.

The gene calls are TRBV7-2 and TRBJ1-5, with D uncertain. In germline, CDR1 is SGHTA, CDR2 FQGNSA. The CDR3 is 15 amino acids. V gave up 1 base and J gave up 3 bases, with 10 bases separating them. CDR3: CASSLDGAPNQPQHF. CDR3 bases: TGTGCCAGCAGCTTAGATGGCGCCCCCAATCAGCCCCAGCATTTT. The full variable domain, with the rest looked up from reference TRBV7-2 and TRBJ1-5, is GAGVSQSPSNKVTEKGKDVELRCDPISGHTALYWYRQSLGQGLEFLIYFQGNSAPDKSGLPSDRFSAERTGGSVSTLTIQRTQQEDSAVYLCASSLDGAPNQPQHFGDGTRLSIL.

This clonotype was counted many times. The rearrangement links TRBV5-1 to TRBJ1-1; unclear D gene. V lost 3 bases to trimming and J lost 4 bases, with 13 bases between them. CDR1 is SGHRS and CDR2 is YFSETQ in the germline V gene. The CDR3 spans 14 residues. This CDR3 reads CASSSGGWPTEAFF. CDR3 nucleotide sequence: TGCGCCAGCAGCTCGGGTGGGTGGCCCACTGAAGCTTTCTTT.

This clonotype was seen only a few times. The V call is TRBV6-1, the J call TRBJ1-5, with D tentatively TRBD1 (5 bases). CDR3 length: 16 residues. Germline-derived CDR1 and CDR2 are MNHNS and SASEGT. V was clipped by 6 bases and J by 6 bases, with 21 bases between them. CDR3 sequence reads: CASSTPTERGPQPQHF. DNA of the CDR3: TGTGCCAGCAGCACCCCAACAGAAAGGGGCCCTCAGCCCCAGCATTTT.

Many counts were recorded for this clonotype. The rearrangement uses TRBV2 and TRBJ2-1; no clear D. This CDR3 comprises 13 residues. The V gene's germline CDR1 is SNHLY and CDR2 FYNNEI. Trimming left V 6 bases short and J 8 bases short, with 14 bases between. The CDR3 nucleotides are TGTGCCAGCAGACCGGACCACGAAGATGAGCAGTTCTTC. Translated: CASRPDHEDEQFF.

This clonotype was found many times. V usage is TRBV7-9 and J usage is TRBJ1-1, with D unclear. Germline lookup yields CDR1 SEHNR and CDR2 FQNEAQ (reference sequence). This CDR3 has 14 residues. The V end lost 5 bases, the J end lost 4 bases, and 14 bases lay between the germline ends. The CDR3 DNA is TGTGCCAGCAGCCTATTAAGGATCGGCACTGAAGCTTTCTTT. Residues: CASSLLRIGTEAFF.

The V gene is TRBV20-1, the J gene TRBJ2-3, with TRBD2 matching 9 bases. The CDR3 totals 16 residues. Germline V gene data show CDR1 as DFQATT and CDR2 as SNEGSKA (reference sequence). V trimming: 7 bases; J trimming: 0 bases; junction bases outside the gene matches: 11. CDR3 nucleotides: TGCAGTGTCGGAAGGCTAGCGGGGACTAGCACAGATACGCAGTATTTT. Residues: CSVGRLAGTSTDTQYF.

This clonotype was seen only a few times. The rearrangement uses TRBV2 and TRBJ2-1, with D unresolved. Germline assignment: CDR1 SNHLY and CDR2 FYNNEI. This CDR3 is built from 17 residues. V gave up 7 bases and J gave up 5 bases, with 24 bases separating them. The CDR3 bases are TGTGCCAGCAATAGAGGATCTAGGGATATACCCAACAATGAGCAGTTCTTC. Encoded protein: CASNRGSRDIPNNEQFF. Based on the CDR3 plus reference TRBV2 and TRBJ2-1, the full variable domain is EPEVTQTPSHQVTQMGQEVILRCVPISNHLYFYWYRQILGQKVEFLVSFYNNEISEKSEIFDDQFSVERPDGSNFTLKIRSTKLEDSAMYFCASNRGSRDIPNNEQFFGPGTRLTVL.

This clonotype was detected ten times or more. This chain joins TRBV20-1 and TRBJ1-5; 12 positions match TRBD1. The CDR3 consists of 18 residues. Germline assignment: CDR1 DFQATT and CDR2 SNEGSKA (reference sequence). The ends lost 1 base at V and 0 bases at J; junction bases unmatched: 7. CDR3 amino acids: CSARGRDRGPDSNQPQHF. CDR3 DNA: TGCAGTGCTAGAGGACGGGACAGGGGGCCAGATAGCAATCAGCCCCAGCATTTT.

This clonotype occurred many times. The chain links TRBV5-1 to TRBJ2-7; D is uncertain. Trimming pared 0 bases from V and 3 bases from J, leaving 13 bases between. The germline V gene has CDR1 SGHRS and CDR2 YFSETQ. This CDR3 contains 15 residues. The CDR3 DNA follows: TGCGCCAGCAGCTTGGGAAATCGGGCCAACTACGAGCAGTACTTC. Protein sequence: CASSLGNRANYEQYF.

The chain carries TRBV15 and TRBJ1-4; 8 nucleotides agree with TRBD1. The germline gives CDR1 LNHNV, CDR2 YYDKDF (reference sequence). This CDR3 spans 17 amino acids. The V segment lost 3 bases and the J segment 7 bases; nucleotides outside the gene matches: 13. CDR3 loop: CATSSDRGRAVREKLFF. CDR3 sequence (DNA): TGTGCCACCAGCAGCGACAGGGGTCGGGCGGTGCGTGAAAAACTGTTTTTT.

This clonotype was seen at least ten times. The chain uses TRBV7-9 and TRBJ2-1; D tentatively reads TRBD1 or TRBD2 (5 bases each). CDR3 length equals 14 residues. V gave up 1 base and J gave up 8 bases, with 12 bases separating them. Germline V gene sequence: CDR1 SEHNR, CDR2 FQNEAQ (reference sequence). CDR3 region: CASSLEPPGHEQFF. CDR3 sequence (DNA): TGTGCCAGCAGCTTAGAGCCCCCGGGACATGAGCAGTTCTTC.

The chain employs TRBV5-1 and TRBJ2-3, with TRBD1 identical over 8 bases. This CDR3 is 16 amino acids long. Germline CDR1 SGHRS, CDR2 YFSETQ. The junction had 8 bases not matched to a gene; V was cut back by 0 bases and J by 5 bases. The CDR3 nucleotides are TGCGCCAGCAGCTTGGCCACCGGGACAGGCCTAGATACGCAGTATTTT. Translated, it gives CASSLATGTGLDTQYF.

This clonotype was picked up many times. It may be a read error: a sequence one base away is much more abundant. V and J are TRBV7-8 and TRBJ2-2; D unresolved. The germline CDR1 and CDR2 sequences are SGHVS and FQNEAQ. The V end was cut by 1 base, the J end by 0 bases, with 9 bases between. The CDR3 is 16 residues long. The CDR3: CASSLGPSTNTGELFF. The CDR3 DNA is TGTGCCAGCAGCTTAGGCCCCTCAACGAACACCGGGGAGCTGTTTTTT.

V and J are TRBV30 and TRBJ2-6; no clear D gene. Per germline, CDR1 GTSNPN and CDR2 SVGIG (reference sequence). Deletions cut 0 bases from V and 0 bases from J, with 6 bases between. CDR3 length: 15 residues. CDR3 loop: CAWSVTRSGANVLTF. CDR3 nucleotides: TGTGCCTGGAGTGTCACACGCTCTGGGGCCAACGTCCTGACTTTC.

This clonotype was detected many times. This chain uses TRBV20-1 with TRBJ1-1; 11 bases are shared with TRBD1. V shed 2 bases and J 2 bases; nucleotides not matched to a gene: 19. The germline V gene encodes CDR1 DFQATT and CDR2 SNEGSKA (reference sequence). This CDR3 is 20 amino acids long. CDR3 DNA sequence: TGCAGTGCTAGATCACGGACAGGGGGCGAAATCCTATCATTAAACACTGAAGCTTTCTTT. This gives the protein CSARSRTGGEILSLNTEAFF.

This clonotype was detected ten times or more. This rearrangement joins TRBV5-1 to TRBJ2-3; D call uncertain. CDR1 SGHRS and CDR2 YFSETQ come from the germline V gene. The CDR3 totals 15 residues. The V end was cut by 0 bases, the J end by 0 bases, with 8 bases between. CDR3 in DNA: TGCGCCAGCAGCTTGGGCTCGGTGAGCACAGATACGCAGTATTTT. Protein product: CASSLGSVSTDTQYF.

This clonotype was observed many times. This sequence joins TRBV27 and TRBJ2-2; no reliable D call. V was pared by 0 bases and J by 1 base, with 3 bases between. Germline V gene lookup returns CDR1 MNHEY and CDR2 SMNVEV (reference sequence). The CDR3 contains 14 residues. For the CDR3, the DNA is TGTGCCAGCAGTTTATCCCGGAACACCGGGGAGCTGTTTTTT. Translating it yields CASSLSRNTGELFF.

This clonotype came up many times. The V call is TRBV6-1, the J call TRBJ1-1, with D tentatively TRBD1 (6 bases). CDR1 and CDR2 (germline): MNHNS, SASEGT. The CDR3 consists of 18 residues. The V end was cut by 5 bases, the J end by 0 bases, with 22 bases between. DNA for the CDR3: TGTGCCAGCAGTATTGGCCCACGGACAGTGTTCATGAACACTGAAGCTTTCTTT. Protein sequence: CASSIGPRTVFMNTEAFF.

This clonotype was counted many times. Written as DNA, the CDR3 is TGTGCCAGCAGCACAGGGGGCGTTCAGCCCCAGCATTTT. Protein sequence: CASSTGGVQPQHF. The rearrangement links TRBV12-3 or TRBV12-4 to TRBJ1-5, with 9 bases aligning to TRBD1. The CDR3 runs to 13 residues. Losses at the gene ends were 6 bases for V and 6 bases for J; bases not matched to a gene: 3.

Note on this clonotype: Being one base from a much bigger clone, this may be a read error. V and J are TRBV18 and TRBJ2-1; D is perhaps TRBD1 or TRBD2 (5 bases each). Trimming shortened V by 0 bases and J by 15 bases, and 15 bases separated the two germline ends. Looked up from germline, CDR1 is KGHSH and CDR2 is LQKENI. The CDR3 sequence is 13 residues long. The CDR3: CASSPPGRGPPFF. The CDR3, as DNA: TGTGCCAGCTCACCACCGGGACGGGGTCCGCCGTTCTTC.

This clonotype turned up a few times. The chain couples TRBV6-2 or TRBV6-3 to TRBJ2-2; D remains ambiguous. This CDR3 comprises 11 residues. The germline CDR1 and CDR2 sequences are MNHEY and SVGEGT. The germline V and J ends were trimmed by 7 bases and 7 bases, with 7 bases remaining between them. The DNA of the CDR3 is TGTGCCAGCACCGAAATCGGGGAGCTGTTTTTT. Protein product: CASTEIGELFF.

This clonotype has ten or more counts. This CDR3 reads CASSPNRALSYEQYF. The CDR3 nucleotides read TGTGCCAGCAGCCCCAACAGAGCCCTCAGCTACGAGCAGTACTTC. The chain joins TRBV7-2 to TRBJ2-7; D remains ambiguous. Germline V gives CDR1 SGHTA, CDR2 FQGNSA. Trimming cost V 5 bases and J 3 bases, with 17 bases left between them. The CDR3 loop spans 15 amino acids.

J is TRBJ2-5 and V is TRBV5-4; 8 bases fit TRBD2. The trim removed 4 bases at V and 2 bases at J, leaving 7 bases unmatched. The CDR3 runs to 15 residues. Germline V gives CDR1 SGHNT, CDR2 YYREEE (reference sequence). CDR3 protein: CASSMRLAGQETQYF. CDR3 DNA sequence: TGTGCCAGCAGCATGAGGTTAGCGGGGCAAGAGACCCAGTACTTC.